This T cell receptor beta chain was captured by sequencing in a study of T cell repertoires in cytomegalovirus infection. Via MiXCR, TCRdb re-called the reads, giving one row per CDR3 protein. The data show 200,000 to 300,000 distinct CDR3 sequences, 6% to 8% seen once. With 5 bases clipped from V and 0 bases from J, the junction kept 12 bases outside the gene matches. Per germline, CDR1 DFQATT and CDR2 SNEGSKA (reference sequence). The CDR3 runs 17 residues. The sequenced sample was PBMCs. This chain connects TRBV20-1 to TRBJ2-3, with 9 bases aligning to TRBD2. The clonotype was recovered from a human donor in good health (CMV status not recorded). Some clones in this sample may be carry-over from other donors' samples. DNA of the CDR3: TGCAGTGCTCGATTCAGCGGGGGGCGCCTTAGCACAGATACGCAGTATTTT. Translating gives CSARFSGGRLSTDTQYF.